These 7 T cell receptor beta chains were all obtained from the same sample, sequenced in a study of response to subunit inactivated influenza vaccine. MiXCR, run by TCRdb on the RT-PCR reads, gives a single entry per CDR3 protein. The profile covers hundreds of thousands of distinct CDR3 sequences, with 13% to 15% appearing a single time and approximately 7.6% taken by the ten largest. The sequencing used PBMCs from blood, collected around 14 days before vaccination. The receptors come from a man aged 45-65 years who received an inactivated influenza vaccine.

The chain has TRBV12-3 or TRBV12-4 and TRBJ1-3; no clear D. The V end lost 6 bases, the J end lost 3 bases, and 21 bases lay between the germline ends. The CDR3 has 17 amino acids. The CDR3 DNA sequence: TGTGCCAGCAGCCGCGAGGGAGGACGGATAGGTGGAAACACCATATATTTT. This encodes CASSREGGRIGGNTIYF.

This clonotype has more than one count but fewer than ten. The gene calls are TRBV28 and TRBJ1-5, with 11 bases that match TRBD1. The CDR3 has 13 amino acids. V trimming: 5 bases; J trimming: 11 bases; junction bases outside the gene matches: 5. Germline loops: CDR1 MDHEN, CDR2 SYDVKM. The CDR3 protein is CASSPGQGGTQHF. The CDR3 coding sequence is TGTGCCAGCAGTCCGGGACAGGGGGGCACCCAGCATTTT.

This clonotype appeared many times. J is TRBJ2-3 and V is TRBV5-1, with 9 bases matching TRBD1. The CDR3 is 16 residues long. The V gene end was trimmed by 0 bases and the J gene end by 4 bases; junction bases not matched to a gene: 6. Looked up from germline, CDR1 is SGHRS and CDR2 is YFSETQ. CDR3 sequence: CASSLDGQGIADTQYF. As DNA, the CDR3 is TGCGCCAGCAGCTTGGATGGACAGGGGATTGCAGATACGCAGTATTTT.

This chain connects TRBV4-3 to TRBJ2-1; the D is unclear. Germline CDR1 and CDR2: LGHNA and YSLEER. The length of the CDR3 is 17 residues. The V end lost 0 bases, the J end lost 9 bases, and 21 bases lay between the germline ends. CDR3 loop: CASSQDLNQRLSGEQFF. Written as DNA, the CDR3 is TGCGCCAGCAGCCAAGATCTTAACCAGCGTCTTTCTGGTGAGCAGTTCTTC.

The rearrangement uses TRBV29-1 and TRBJ2-5; a possible D gene is TRBD2 (5 bases). Germline V gene data show CDR1 as SQVTM and CDR2 as ANQGSEA. V lost 6 bases to trimming and J lost 7 bases, with 15 bases between them. The CDR3 spans 12 residues. The CDR3 sequence: CSVPRHSGTQYF. The CDR3 region has the DNA TGCAGCGTCCCTCGGCACAGCGGGACCCAGTACTTC.

This chain links TRBV13 with TRBJ2-7; the D gene is possibly TRBD1 (6 bases). Germline assignment: CDR1 PRHDT and CDR2 FYEKMQ (reference sequence). The CDR3 contains 16 residues. Between the trimmed V and J ends, which lost 5 bases and 0 bases, there was a span of 17 bases. CDR3: CASSGGGGRSSYEQYF. CDR3 sequence (DNA): TGTGCCAGCAGCGGGGGCGGCGGACGGAGCTCCTACGAGCAGTACTTC.

This clonotype was seen a few times. This chain joins TRBV6-2 or TRBV6-3 and TRBJ2-5, with TRBD2 matching over 9 bases. There are 13 residues in the CDR3. V lost 10 bases to trimming and J lost 3 bases; unmatched junction nucleotides: 6. CDR1 is MNHEY, CDR2 SVGEGT, per germline. The CDR3 DNA reads TGTGCCACCGGGACTAGCAAAAAAGAGACCCAGTACTTC. It encodes CATGTSKKETQYF.